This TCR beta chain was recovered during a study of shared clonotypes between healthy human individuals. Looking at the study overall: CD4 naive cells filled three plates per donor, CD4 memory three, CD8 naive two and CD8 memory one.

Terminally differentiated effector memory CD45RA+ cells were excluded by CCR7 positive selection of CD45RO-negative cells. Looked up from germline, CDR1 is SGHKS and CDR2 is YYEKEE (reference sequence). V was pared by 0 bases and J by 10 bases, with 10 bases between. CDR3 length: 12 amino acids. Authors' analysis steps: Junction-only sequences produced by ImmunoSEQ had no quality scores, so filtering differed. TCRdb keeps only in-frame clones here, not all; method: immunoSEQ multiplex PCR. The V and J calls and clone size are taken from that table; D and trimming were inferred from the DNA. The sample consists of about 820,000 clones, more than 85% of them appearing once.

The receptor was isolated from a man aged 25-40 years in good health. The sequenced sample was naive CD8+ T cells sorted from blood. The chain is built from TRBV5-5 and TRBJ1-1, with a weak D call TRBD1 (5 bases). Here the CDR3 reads CASSLAGGVAFF. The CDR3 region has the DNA TGTGCCAGCAGCTTGGCCGGGGGAGTAGCTTTCTTT.